These 19 T cell receptor beta chains share one sample of origin, sequenced in a study of cytomegalovirus exposure and HLA in healthy donors. The primer mix had 60 Vbeta and 13 Jbeta primers. TCRdb's table, derived via immunoSEQ multiplex PCR, lists solely in-frame clones and lacks some. The sample records roughly 130,000 clones, under 85% being singletons. Material: PBMCs. Receptors were obtained from a boy aged 5 to 17 in good health and CMV-seronegative.

The table lists this clone with a count of one. V and J are TRBV9 and TRBJ2-6, with D possibly being TRBD1 (5 bases). Germline CDR1 reads SGDLS; CDR2 reads YYNGEE. There are 15 residues in the CDR3. V was shortened by 0 bases and J by 2 bases, with 6 bases between the two germline ends. The chain's CDR3 is CASSVEGAGANVLTF. CDR3 nucleotides: TGTGCCAGCAGCGTAGAAGGGGCTGGGGCCAACGTCCTGACTTTC. The full variable domain, with the rest looked up from reference TRBV9 and TRBJ2-6, is DSGVTQTPKHLITATGQRVTLRCSPRSGDLSVYWYQQSLDQGLQFLIQYYNGEERAKGNILERFSAQQFPDLHSELNLSSLELGDSALYFCASSVEGAGANVLTFGAGSRLTVL.

Concerning this clone: A junction end diverges from the germline sequence, so it may reflect a read error. The chain employs TRBV7-9 and TRBJ2-7; maybe TRBD1 (6 bases). The CDR3 runs 12 residues. From germline, CDR1 is SEHNR and CDR2 FQNEAQ (reference sequence). The DNA of the CDR3 is TGTTCCAGCAGGGGCAGGAATGACGAGCAGTACTTC. It is translated as CSSRGRNDEQYF.

V is TRBV11-3 and J is TRBJ2-1, with D perhaps matching TRBD2 (5 bases). Trimming took off 2 bases at V and 4 bases at J, with 15 bases between the two ends. This CDR3 is 16 amino acids long. Germline V gene lookup returns CDR1 SGHNT and CDR2 YENEEA. This CDR3 reads CASSLNSDSIYNEQFF. Here the CDR3 DNA reads TGTGCCAGCAGCTTAAACTCGGACTCAATTTACAATGAGCAGTTCTTC.

The rearrangement joins TRBV7-3 to TRBJ1-1, with D perhaps matching TRBD1 (6 bases). Germline V gene sequence: CDR1 SGHTA, CDR2 FQGTGA. Trimming removed 4 bases from V and 1 base from J, with 16 bases in between. CDR3 size: 16 residues. CDR3 residues: CASSSPIRGQNTEAFF. The CDR3 DNA sequence: TGTGCCAGCAGCTCACCAATCCGGGGACAGAACACTGAAGCTTTCTTT.

Only one count was recorded for this clone. The genes are TRBV27 and TRBJ2-3; TRBD2 matches at 10 bases. This CDR3 comprises 14 residues. Germline lookup yields CDR1 MNHEY and CDR2 SMNVEV (reference sequence). V lost 8 bases, J lost 14 bases, and 16 bases stayed unmatched. The CDR3 sequence: CASWSGTSAITPYF. CDR3 nucleotides: TGTGCCAGCTGGTCCGGGACTAGCGCCATAACTCCGTATTTT.

The genes are TRBV7-9 and TRBJ2-5, with TRBD2 matching over 8 bases. The J segment lost 3 bases and the V segment lost 5 bases, leaving 11 bases of the junction unmatched. CDR3 size: 16 residues. The germline V gene has CDR1 SEHNR and CDR2 FQNEAQ (reference sequence). The CDR3 DNA sequence: TGTGCCAGCAGCCTAAGTACGCTAGCGGGCAAAGAGACCCAGTACTTC. Its protein product is CASSLSTLAGKETQYF.

The rearrangement links TRBV7-9 to TRBJ1-1; D call uncertain. The germline gives CDR1 SEHNR, CDR2 FQNEAQ (reference sequence). The germline V and J ends were trimmed by 4 bases and 6 bases, with 15 bases remaining between them. The CDR3 is 14 residues long. The CDR3 sequence: CASSWHGSAAEAFF. The CDR3 DNA follows: TGTGCCAGCAGCTGGCATGGGTCCGCGGCTGAAGCTTTCTTT.

The J gene is TRBJ2-5, the V gene TRBV5-4; D perhaps matches TRBD1 (6 bases). V was trimmed by 4 bases and J by 5 bases, leaving 15 bases between them. CDR3 length: 14 amino acids. Per germline, CDR1 SGHNT and CDR2 YYREEE (reference sequence). The CDR3 reads CASSIGPQGETQYF. For the CDR3, the DNA is TGTGCCAGCAGCATTGGACCCCAGGGGGAGACCCAGTACTTC.

The chain carries TRBV6-6 and TRBJ1-2; D may be TRBD1 (6 bases). This CDR3 contains 13 residues. CDR1 MNHNY and CDR2 SVGAGI come from the germline V gene (reference sequence). V lost 6 bases, J lost 4 bases, and 12 bases lay in between. The CDR3 sequence is CASRPGQPYGYTF. CDR3 sequence (DNA): TGTGCCAGCAGACCTGGACAGCCCTATGGCTACACCTTC.

This chain links TRBV7-3 with TRBJ2-2, with D hard to call. The CDR3 runs to 16 residues. The V end was cut by 2 bases, the J end by 0 bases, with 10 bases between. Germline V gives CDR1 SGHTA, CDR2 FQGTGA. In DNA, the CDR3 is TGTGCCAGCAGCTTAGTGGCGGAACCGAACACCGGGGAGCTGTTTTTT. Translation: CASSLVAEPNTGELFF.

CDR3 in DNA: TGTGCCAGCAGTATCCGACTAGCGGGGGGAAATGAGCAGTTCTTC. The encoded protein is CASSIRLAGGNEQFF. This chain uses TRBV27 with TRBJ2-1, with TRBD2 matching over 13 bases. The germline CDR1 and CDR2 sequences are MNHEY and SMNVEV (reference sequence). Trimming cost V 5 bases and J 7 bases; bases outside gene matches: 5. There are 15 residues in the CDR3.

The V and J genes are TRBV19 and TRBJ1-5; 10 bases align to TRBD1. The CDR3 is made up of 16 amino acids. V trimming: 4 bases; J trimming: 1 base; junction bases outside the gene matches: 4. The germline gives CDR1 LNHDA, CDR2 SQIVND (reference sequence). CDR3 nucleotides: TGTGCCAGTAGTACCTCGACAGGGGGCAGCAATCAGCCCCAGCATTTT. This gives the protein CASSTSTGGSNQPQHF.

The chain couples TRBV7-2 to TRBJ2-3; the match to TRBD2 covers 10 bases. Germline assignment: CDR1 SGHTA and CDR2 FQGNSA. Trimming took 5 bases from V and 3 from J; bases not matched to a gene: 8. The CDR3 runs to 16 residues. The CDR3 DNA is TGTGCCAGCAGCCAACAGCGGGGGGGCGGTACAGATACGCAGTATTTT. Translated, it gives CASSQQRGGGTDTQYF.

This clone was counted a few times. The chain combines TRBV6-6 with TRBJ1-6; possible D gene TRBD1, 5 bases. The CDR3 sequence is 15 residues long. Germline loops: CDR1 MNHNY, CDR2 SVGAGI (reference sequence). Trimming stripped 6 bases from V and 5 bases from J, with 14 bases between. DNA of the CDR3: TGTGCCAGCAGGGATTCGGGGGGAAATAATTCACCCCTCCACTTT. Its protein is CASRDSGGNNSPLHF.

This clone was seen once. V and J are TRBV9 and TRBJ2-1; 9 nucleotides line up with TRBD1. Unmatched junction bases numbered 5, after V lost 1 base and J lost 9 bases. Germline CDR1 is SGDLS and CDR2 is YYNGEE. CDR3 length equals 14 residues. In DNA, the CDR3 is TGTGCCAGCAGCGTAACTACAGGGGGCACTGAGCAGTTCTTC. It translates to CASSVTTGGTEQFF. Full variable domain (remainder filled in from reference TRBV9 and TRBJ2-1): DSGVTQTPKHLITATGQRVTLRCSPRSGDLSVYWYQQSLDQGLQFLIQYYNGEERAKGNILERFSAQQFPDLHSELNLSSLELGDSALYFCASSVTTGGTEQFFGPGTRLTVL.

The rearrangement uses TRBV19 and TRBJ1-2; possible D gene TRBD1, 5 bases. The V and J ends lost 6 bases and 5 bases respectively, with 16 bases between them. The length of the CDR3 is 14 residues. The germline V gene encodes CDR1 LNHDA and CDR2 SQIVND (reference sequence). The DNA for the CDR3 is TGTGCCAGTAGCAAACCCACAGGTTCTTATGGCTACACCTTC. Amino acid sequence: CASSKPTGSYGYTF.

Concerning this clone itself: A read error may produce the germline difference seen at one junction end. The chain combines TRBV15 with TRBJ2-7; 8 bases align to TRBD2. The germline V gene has CDR1 LNHNV and CDR2 YYDKDF (reference sequence). There are 12 residues in the CDR3. CDR3 region: CATSRGLDERYF. Here the CDR3 DNA reads TGTGCCACCAGCAGGGGACTAGACGAGCGGTACTTC. Full variable domain (missing parts from reference TRBV15 and TRBJ2-7): DAMVIQNPRYQVTQFGKPVTLSCSQTLNHNVMYWYQQKSSQAPKLLFHYYDKDFNNEADTPDNFQSRRPNTSFCFLDIRSPGLGDTAMYLCATSRGLDERYFGPGTRLTVT.

The rearrangement uses TRBV9 and TRBJ1-4; D not certain. Trimming removed 4 bases from V and 6 bases from J, with 7 bases in between. The CDR3 is 12 residues long. Germline CDR1 SGDLS, CDR2 YYNGEE. The CDR3 coding sequence is TGTGCCAGCAGCCCCCCCGATGAAAAACTGTTTTTT. Translation gives CASSPPDEKLFF. The full variable domain, rest sourced from reference TRBV9 and TRBJ1-4, is DSGVTQTPKHLITATGQRVTLRCSPRSGDLSVYWYQQSLDQGLQFLIQYYNGEERAKGNILERFSAQQFPDLHSELNLSSLELGDSALYFCASSPPDEKLFFGSGTQLSVL.

The chain links TRBV19 to TRBJ2-7; 8 bases match TRBD2. The CDR3 runs to 14 residues. The V gene end was trimmed by 2 bases and the J gene end by 1 base; junction bases not matched to a gene: 1. CDR1 is LNHDA and CDR2 is SQIVND in the germline V gene (reference sequence). The CDR3 reads CASSISGSSYEQYF. Here the CDR3 DNA reads TGTGCCAGTAGTATAAGCGGGAGTTCCTACGAGCAGTACTTC.